These 4 T cell receptor beta chains originate from one sample sequenced in a study of cytomegalovirus exposure and HLA in healthy donors. Both 60 Vbeta primers and 13 Jbeta primers went into the PCR. TCRdb keeps only in-frame clones here, not all; method: immunoSEQ multiplex PCR. The sample includes about 60,000 clones, approximately 89% of them seen just once. The sequenced sample consisted of PBMCs. The receptor set was obtained from a young man in good health and CMV-seronegative.

The rearrangement joins TRBV30 to TRBJ1-1, with 7 nucleotides matching TRBD1. The CDR3 contains 14 residues. With 0 bases clipped from V and 0 bases from J, the junction kept 1 base outside the gene matches. Germline V gives CDR1 GTSNPN, CDR2 SVGIG (reference sequence). CDR3: CAWSVGQVNTEAFF. CDR3 in DNA: TGTGCCTGGAGTGTCGGACAGGTGAACACTGAAGCTTTCTTT.

This sequence joins TRBV27 and TRBJ2-5, with D perhaps TRBD1 (5 bases). The length of the CDR3 is 14 residues. Trimming removed 4 bases at V and 5 bases at J, with 14 bases between. From germline, CDR1 is MNHEY and CDR2 SMNVEV (reference sequence). The CDR3 DNA sequence: TGTGCCAGCAGTTCCCTGACAGCACGGGAGACCCAGTACTTC. It encodes CASSSLTARETQYF.

CDR3 nucleotide sequence: TGTGCCAGCAGCGTAGGTGGGGCGGGCAATCAGCCCCAGCATTTT. This codes for CASSVGGAGNQPQHF. The chain has TRBV9 and TRBJ1-5, with D possibly being TRBD1 (5 bases). The ends were cut back, 0 bases at V and 2 bases at J, with 9 bases in the middle. The CDR3 is made up of 15 amino acids. The germline V gene encodes CDR1 SGDLS and CDR2 YYNGEE. Looking up the rest from reference TRBV9 and TRBJ1-5 gives the full variable domain: DSGVTQTPKHLITATGQRVTLRCSPRSGDLSVYWYQQSLDQGLQFLIQYYNGEERAKGNILERFSAQQFPDLHSELNLSSLELGDSALYFCASSVGGAGNQPQHFGDGTRLSIL.

The V gene is TRBV6-5, the J gene TRBJ2-1; 9 nucleotides line up with TRBD2. Germline trimming cut 0 bases from V and 7 bases from J; bases unmatched to any gene: 1. Germline V lookup: CDR1 MNHEY, CDR2 SVGAGI. The CDR3 has 14 residues. Here the CDR3 reads CASSYSSGGNEQFF. DNA for the CDR3: TGTGCCAGCAGTTACTCGAGCGGGGGGAATGAGCAGTTCTTC.